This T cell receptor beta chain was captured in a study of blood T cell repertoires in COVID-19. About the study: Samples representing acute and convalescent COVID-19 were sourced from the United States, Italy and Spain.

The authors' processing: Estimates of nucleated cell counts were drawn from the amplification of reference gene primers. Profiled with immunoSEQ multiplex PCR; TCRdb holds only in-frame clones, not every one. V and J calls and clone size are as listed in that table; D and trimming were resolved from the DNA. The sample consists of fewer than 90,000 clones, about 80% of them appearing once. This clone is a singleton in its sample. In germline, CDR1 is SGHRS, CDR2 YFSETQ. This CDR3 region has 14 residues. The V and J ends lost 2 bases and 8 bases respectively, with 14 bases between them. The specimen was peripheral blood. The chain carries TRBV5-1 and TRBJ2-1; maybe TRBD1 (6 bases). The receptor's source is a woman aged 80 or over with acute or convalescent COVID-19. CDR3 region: CASSFRDTHHEQFF. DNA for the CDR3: TGCGCCAGCAGCTTCCGGGACACACACCATGAGCAGTTCTTC.